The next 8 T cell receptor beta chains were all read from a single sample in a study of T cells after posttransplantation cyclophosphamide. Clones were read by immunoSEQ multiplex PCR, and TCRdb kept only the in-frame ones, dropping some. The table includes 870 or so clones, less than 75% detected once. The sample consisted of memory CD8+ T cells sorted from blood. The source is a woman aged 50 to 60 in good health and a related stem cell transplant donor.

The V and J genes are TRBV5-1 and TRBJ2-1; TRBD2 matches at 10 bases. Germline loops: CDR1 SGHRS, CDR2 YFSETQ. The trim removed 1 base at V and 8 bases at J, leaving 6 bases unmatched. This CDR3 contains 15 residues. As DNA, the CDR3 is TGCGCCAGCAGCTTGCCAGCGGGAGGGCCCGATGAGCAGTTCTTC. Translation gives CASSLPAGGPDEQFF. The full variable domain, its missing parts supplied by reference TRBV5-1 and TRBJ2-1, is KAGVTQTPRYLIKTRGQQVTLSCSPISGHRSVSWYQQTPGQGLQFLFEYFSETQRNKGNFPGRFSGRQFSNSRSEMNVSTLELGDSALYLCASSLPAGGPDEQFFGPGTRLTVL.

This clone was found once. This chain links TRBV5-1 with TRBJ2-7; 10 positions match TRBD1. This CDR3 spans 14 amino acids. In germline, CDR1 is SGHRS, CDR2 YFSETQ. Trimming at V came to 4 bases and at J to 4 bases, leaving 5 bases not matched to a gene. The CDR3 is CASSPGQGLYEQYF. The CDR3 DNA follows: TGCGCCAGCAGCCCGGGACAGGGGCTTTACGAGCAGTACTTC.

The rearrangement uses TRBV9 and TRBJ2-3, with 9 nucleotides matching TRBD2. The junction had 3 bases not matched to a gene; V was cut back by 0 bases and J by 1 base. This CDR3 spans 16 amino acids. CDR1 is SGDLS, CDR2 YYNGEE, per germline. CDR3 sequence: CASSVVASGGTDTQYF. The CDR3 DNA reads TGTGCCAGCAGCGTAGTTGCTAGCGGGGGCACAGATACGCAGTATTTT.

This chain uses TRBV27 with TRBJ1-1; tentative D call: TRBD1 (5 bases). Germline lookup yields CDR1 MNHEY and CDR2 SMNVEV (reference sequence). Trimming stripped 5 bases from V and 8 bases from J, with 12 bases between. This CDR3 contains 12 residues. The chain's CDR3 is CASSPLGVEAFF. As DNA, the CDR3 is TGTGCCAGCAGTCCCCTAGGGGTGGAAGCTTTCTTT.

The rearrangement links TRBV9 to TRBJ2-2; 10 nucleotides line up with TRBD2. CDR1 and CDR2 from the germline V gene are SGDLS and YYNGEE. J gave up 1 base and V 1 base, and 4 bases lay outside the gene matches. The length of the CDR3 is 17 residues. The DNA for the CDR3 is TGTGCCAGCAGCGTAAGACGGACTAGCGGGAACACCGGGGAGCTGTTTTTT. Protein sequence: CASSVRRTSGNTGELFF.

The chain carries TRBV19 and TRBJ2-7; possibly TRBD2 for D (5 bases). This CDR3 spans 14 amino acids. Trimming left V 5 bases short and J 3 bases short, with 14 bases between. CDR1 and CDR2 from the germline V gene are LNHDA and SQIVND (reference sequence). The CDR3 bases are TGTGCCAGTAGTCGTATGGACTCGATCTACGAGCAGTACTTC. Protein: CASSRMDSIYEQYF.

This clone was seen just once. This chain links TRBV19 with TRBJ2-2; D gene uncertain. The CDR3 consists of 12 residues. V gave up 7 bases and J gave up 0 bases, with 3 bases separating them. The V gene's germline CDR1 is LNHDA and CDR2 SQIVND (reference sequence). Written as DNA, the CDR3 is TGTGCCAGTACCACGAACACCGGGGAGCTGTTTTTT. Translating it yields CASTTNTGELFF.

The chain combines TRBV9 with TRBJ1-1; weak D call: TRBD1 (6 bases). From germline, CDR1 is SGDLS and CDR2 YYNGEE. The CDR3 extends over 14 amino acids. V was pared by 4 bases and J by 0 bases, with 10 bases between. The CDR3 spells CASSTDSLNTEAFF. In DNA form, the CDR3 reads TGTGCCAGCAGCACGGACAGTTTGAACACTGAAGCTTTCTTT.